This TCR beta chain was sequenced for a study of response to subunit inactivated influenza vaccine. TCRdb itself ran the RT-PCR reads through MiXCR, one entry per CDR3 protein. This repertoire shows hundreds of thousands of distinct CDR3 sequences, roughly 8.2% found once; its top ten account for around 13%. Whole-study findings and limits: Few new T cells, the authors suggested, are recruited by each seasonal influenza vaccination.

Germline CDR1 and CDR2: SNHLY and FYNNEI. The ends were cut back, 1 base at V and 4 bases at J, with 14 bases in the middle. The CDR3 length is 16 residues. This clonotype was picked up a small number of times. The target antigen is unknown. The chain uses TRBV2 and TRBJ1-5; D might be TRBD1 (5 bases). Material: PBMCs from blood, obtained less than 30 months after vaccination. The source is a man between 50 and 69 years old who received an inactivated influenza vaccine. CDR3 residues: CASSEDRRAPNQPQHF. In DNA form, the CDR3 reads TGTGCCAGCAGTGAAGACAGGCGGGCCCCAAATCAGCCCCAGCATTTT.